Following are 19 T cell receptor beta chains from one sample sequenced in a study of PD-L1 blockade in urothelial cancer. Using immunoSEQ multiplex PCR, the repertoire was profiled, and TCRdb retains in-frame clones only, with some absent. The data contain around 92,000 clones, 89% of them singletons. Time point specified: pretreatment peripheral blood. The material sequenced was PBMCs, taken around atezolizumab (anti-PD-L1) treatment. The receptors here all came from a woman of 80 years or more with urothelial cancer.

The rearrangement uses TRBV6-5 and TRBJ1-1, with D possibly matching TRBD1 (5 bases). Germline assignment: CDR1 MNHEY and CDR2 SVGAGI. Deletions cut 5 bases from V and 4 bases from J, with 14 bases between. The CDR3 runs 14 residues. CDR3 coding DNA: TGTGCCAGCAGTACCCAGGGCTTGGGCACTGAAGCTTTCTTT. It codes for CASSTQGLGTEAFF.

This clone was counted a single time. The rearrangement joins TRBV5-1 to TRBJ1-1; unclear D gene. CDR1 SGHRS and CDR2 YFSETQ come from the germline V gene. This CDR3 region has 13 residues. The V and J ends lost 1 base and 4 bases respectively, with 8 bases between them. The CDR3 region is CASSLQVSTEAFF. Written as DNA, the CDR3 is TGCGCCAGCAGCTTGCAGGTTAGCACTGAAGCTTTCTTT.

The chain has TRBV10-3 and TRBJ1-5; TRBD1 matches 8 bases. The CDR3 consists of 15 residues. The V gene end was trimmed by 6 bases and the J gene end by 7 bases; junction bases not matched to a gene: 11. Germline V gene lookup returns CDR1 ENHRY and CDR2 SYGVKD. The CDR3 bases are TGTGCCATCAGCGAACAGGGGGGAAGTAGGCAGCCCCAGCATTTT. Protein sequence: CAISEQGGSRQPQHF.

The rearrangement links TRBV19 to TRBJ1-5; D may be TRBD1 (6 bases). Trimming cost V 3 bases and J 6 bases, with 12 bases left between them. Germline V gene data show CDR1 as LNHDA and CDR2 as SQIVND (reference sequence). The CDR3 sequence is 14 residues long. Written as DNA, the CDR3 is TGTGCCAGTAGTATGTATCAGGGGAGTCAGCCCCAGCATTTT. Translating it yields CASSMYQGSQPQHF.

The rearrangement uses TRBV11-2 and TRBJ1-1; 7 bases align to TRBD1. The germline V gene encodes CDR1 SGHAT and CDR2 FQNNGV. V shed 5 bases and J 6 bases; nucleotides not matched to a gene: 12. The CDR3 has 15 residues. As DNA, the CDR3 is TGTGCCAGCAGCACCAGGGGGGACCCCTTCTCTGAAGCTTTCTTT. Its protein product is CASSTRGDPFSEAFF.

This sequence joins TRBV5-4 and TRBJ2-1; D uncertain. The CDR3 length is 15 residues. The V gene lost 0 bases and the J gene lost 2 bases, with 9 bases spanning the gap. CDR1 and CDR2 from the germline V gene are SGHNT and YYREEE (reference sequence). CDR3 DNA sequence: TGTGCCAGCAGCTTGGGACAAGCCACCTACAATGAGCAGTTCTTC. Translated, it gives CASSLGQATYNEQFF.

In DNA, the CDR3 is TGTGCCAGCTCACCACCCACAGGGGCCAATGAGCAGTTCTTC. It encodes CASSPPTGANEQFF. The chain has TRBV18 and TRBJ2-1, with 7 bases lining up with TRBD1. This CDR3 contains 14 residues. Germline V gene data show CDR1 as KGHSH and CDR2 as LQKENI. The J segment lost 6 bases and the V segment lost 0 bases, leaving 2 bases of the junction unmatched.

V and J are TRBV19 and TRBJ2-2; tentatively, D is TRBD2 (6 bases). The CDR3 spans 16 residues. V was clipped by 3 bases and J by 7 bases, with 18 bases between them. The germline CDR1 and CDR2 sequences are LNHDA and SQIVND (reference sequence). Here the CDR3 DNA reads TGTGCCAGTAGTATGGGGCCTGGGAGGAGGCACGGGGAGCTGTTTTTT. Its protein product is CASSMGPGRRHGELFF.

V is TRBV28 and J is TRBJ1-2; D gene ambiguous. V lost 6 bases and J lost 2, with 13 bases in between. The CDR3 covers 14 residues. CDR1 is MDHEN and CDR2 is SYDVKM in the germline V gene. The CDR3 bases are TGTGCCAGCAGCCCTAGAGATCGCAACTATGGCTACACCTTC. Its translation: CASSPRDRNYGYTF.

The chain combines TRBV10-3 with TRBJ1-5; the match to TRBD1 covers 9 bases. After removal of 4 bases from V and 5 bases from J, the junction contained 0 bases not matched to a gene. CDR3 length: 13 amino acids. Germline CDR1 is ENHRY and CDR2 is SYGVKD. CDR3 DNA: TGTGCCATCAGTGGGACAGGGGATCAGCCCCAGCATTTT. Translating gives CAISGTGDQPQHF.

In this sample, this clone turned up once. The chain carries TRBV27 and TRBJ1-1; a possible D gene is TRBD1 (5 bases). CDR1 MNHEY and CDR2 SMNVEV come from the germline V gene (reference sequence). The CDR3 is 16 amino acids. V was cut by 6 bases and J by 1 base, with 18 bases left in between. CDR3: CASSPPREGTNTEAFF. CDR3 nucleotides: TGTGCCAGCAGCCCGCCGAGGGAGGGGACGAACACTGAAGCTTTCTTT.

The V call is TRBV11-2, the J call TRBJ1-4; 8 bases align to TRBD1. The CDR3 is made up of 15 amino acids. The trim removed 3 bases at V and 7 bases at J, leaving 7 bases unmatched. Per the germline V gene, CDR1 is SGHAT and CDR2 is FQNNGV. The CDR3 DNA reads TGTGCCAGCAGCTTTGGCAGGGGGCAGAGTGAAAAACTGTTTTTT. This sequence encodes CASSFGRGQSEKLFF.

This chain uses TRBV28 with TRBJ2-1, with 9 bases that match TRBD2. The V gene's germline CDR1 is MDHEN and CDR2 SYDVKM. V gave up 6 bases and J gave up 0 bases; unmatched junction bases: 3. The length of the CDR3 is 15 residues. The CDR3 bases are TGTGCCAGCAGAACGACTAGCGGCTCCTACAATGAGCAGTTCTTC. Protein product: CASRTTSGSYNEQFF.

This rearrangement joins TRBV5-4 to TRBJ2-7; D gene uncertain. Germline V CDR1 and CDR2: SGHNT, YYREEE (reference sequence). This CDR3 is 12 amino acids long. Trimming removed 0 bases from V and 3 bases from J, with 4 bases in between. CDR3 region: CASSLDNYEQYF. The DNA of the CDR3 is TGTGCCAGCAGCTTGGATAACTACGAGCAGTACTTC.

Here the CDR3 DNA reads TGTGCCAGCAGCTTTACAGGGGATCAGCCCCAGCATTTT. It codes for CASSFTGDQPQHF. This rearrangement joins TRBV11-2 to TRBJ1-5, with 7 bases matching TRBD1. Per the germline V gene, CDR1 is SGHAT and CDR2 is FQNNGV. V lost 3 bases to trimming and J lost 5 bases; unmatched junction nucleotides: 1. This CDR3 spans 13 amino acids. Looking up the rest from reference TRBV11-2 and TRBJ1-5 gives the full variable domain: EAGVAQSPRYKIIEKRQSVAFWCNPISGHATLYWYQQILGQGPKLLIQFQNNGVVDDSQLPKDRFSAERLKGVDSTLKIQPAKLEDSAVYLCASSFTGDQPQHFGDGTRLSIL.

This chain uses TRBV11-2 with TRBJ1-2; D might be TRBD1 (6 bases). V shed 4 bases and J shed 1 base, with 13 bases lying between them. The CDR3 is made up of 15 amino acids. CDR1 is SGHAT, CDR2 FQNNGV, per germline. The CDR3 sequence: CASSSDRNINYGYTF. CDR3 sequence (DNA): TGTGCCAGCAGCTCCGACAGGAATATTAACTATGGCTACACCTTC.

This clone is a singleton in its sample. The chain carries TRBV5-1 and TRBJ1-1; D ambiguous. V lost 4 bases and J 4 bases, leaving 14 bases between the germline ends. CDR1 is SGHRS, CDR2 YFSETQ, per germline. The length of the CDR3 is 14 residues. The CDR3 spells CASSLLPSGTEAFF. The CDR3 DNA sequence: TGCGCCAGCAGCCTCCTCCCCAGCGGCACTGAAGCTTTCTTT.

The chain carries TRBV7-3 and TRBJ2-2, with 7 bases matching TRBD2. CDR3 length equals 15 residues. V was pared by 4 bases and J by 0 bases, with 2 bases of the junction left unmatched. CDR1 and CDR2 (germline): SGHTA, FQGTGA. CDR3: CASSSGTTNTGELFF. The CDR3 nucleotides read TGTGCCAGCAGCTCCGGGACTACGAACACCGGGGAGCTGTTTTTT. Full variable domain (rest looked up from reference TRBV7-3 and TRBJ2-2): GAGVSQTPSNKVTEKGKYVELRCDPISGHTALYWYRQSLGQGPEFLIYFQGTGAADDSGLPNDRFFAVRPEGSVSTLKIQRTERGDSAVYLCASSSGTTNTGELFFGEGSRLTVL.

The chain uses TRBV9 and TRBJ1-5; 10 nucleotides line up with TRBD1. After removal of 3 bases from V and 6 bases from J, the junction contained 3 bases not matched to a gene. The CDR3 contains 14 residues. The germline V gene has CDR1 SGDLS and CDR2 YYNGEE. CDR3: CASSAGQGSQPQHF. The CDR3 coding sequence is TGTGCCAGCAGCGCGGGACAGGGGAGTCAGCCCCAGCATTTT. Together with reference TRBV9 and TRBJ1-5, the CDR3 gives the full variable domain: DSGVTQTPKHLITATGQRVTLRCSPRSGDLSVYWYQQSLDQGLQFLIQYYNGEERAKGNILERFSAQQFPDLHSELNLSSLELGDSALYFCASSAGQGSQPQHFGDGTRLSIL.